The 16 T cell receptor beta chains below all came from one sample that was sequenced in a study of cytomegalovirus exposure and HLA in healthy donors. The PCR ran on 60 Vbeta and 13 Jbeta primers. The method was immunoSEQ multiplex PCR; TCRdb's version includes in-frame clones alone and lacks a portion of them. The sample carries about 200,000 clones, more than 65% recorded once. Specimen: PBMCs. These receptors were obtained from a girl aged 10 to 17 in good health and CMV-seropositive.

The CDR3 DNA is TGTGCCAGCAGCTCTACTGCTAGCGGGAAACCCTCCTACGAGCAGTACTTC. Residues: CASSSTASGKPSYEQYF. This chain links TRBV11-2 with TRBJ2-7; 9 bases align to TRBD2. With V trimmed by 4 bases and J by 0 bases, 10 bases remained unmatched. Germline V gene data show CDR1 as SGHAT and CDR2 as FQNNGV. This CDR3 region has 17 residues.

This clone has a handful of counts. The same CDR3 can be traced to other DNA sequences in this sample. The chain employs TRBV5-1 and TRBJ2-3; TRBD1 agrees at 9 bases. CDR1 and CDR2 from the germline V gene are SGHRS and YFSETQ. This CDR3 is 15 amino acids long. Trimming took 4 bases from V and 2 from J; bases not matched to a gene: 5. The CDR3 here is CASSPGTGLTDTQYF. CDR3 sequence (DNA): TGCGCCAGCAGCCCCGGGACAGGGCTCACAGATACGCAGTATTTT.

The V call is TRBV7-2, the J call TRBJ1-1; no reliable D call. CDR1 is SGHTA and CDR2 is FQGNSA in the germline V gene. The CDR3 contains 13 residues. Trimming took 1 base from V and 11 from J, leaving 14 bases between them. The CDR3 sequence is CASSLEVGRGAFF. The CDR3 DNA sequence: TGTGCCAGCAGCTTAGAAGTAGGTCGAGGCGCTTTCTTT.

Regarding this clone: At the DNA level, this CDR3 is encoded by other sequences in the same sample as well. The V and J genes are TRBV6-5 and TRBJ1-4; 8 nucleotides match TRBD1. V dropped 10 bases and J dropped 7; count of bases not matched to a gene: 5. CDR3 length: 12 amino acids. Germline V gives CDR1 MNHEY, CDR2 SVGAGI. The CDR3 DNA reads as TGTGCCATTACAGGGGGACGTGAAAAACTGTTTTTT. Its translation is CAITGGREKLFF.

The chain uses TRBV2 and TRBJ2-1; no reliable D call. The V end was cut by 3 bases, the J end by 15 bases, with 12 bases between. The CDR3 has 11 residues. CDR1 is SNHLY, CDR2 FYNNEI, per germline. CDR3 sequence reads: CASSEATSPFF. The CDR3, as DNA: TGTGCCAGCAGTGAGGCCACCTCACCGTTCTTC.

This clone has only one observation. Different DNA sequences within this sample yield the same CDR3. The chain carries TRBV6-5 and TRBJ2-7, with a tentative D call TRBD2 (6 bases). Trimming pared 3 bases from V and 0 bases from J, leaving 9 bases between. Germline lookup yields CDR1 MNHEY and CDR2 SVGAGI. CDR3 size: 14 residues. CDR3 amino acids: CASSYSGGSYEQYF. In DNA form, the CDR3 reads TGTGCCAGCAGTTATAGCGGAGGCTCCTACGAGCAGTACTTC.

The chain carries TRBV29-1 and TRBJ2-7, with unresolved D. With 6 bases removed from V and 2 bases from J, the gap between germline ends came to 17 bases. This CDR3 comprises 14 residues. CDR1 is SQVTM and CDR2 is ANQGSEA in the germline V gene. Here the CDR3 reads CSVKAGLSTYEQYF. In DNA, the CDR3 is TGCAGCGTAAAGGCAGGCCTCTCCACCTACGAGCAGTACTTC.

The genes are TRBV4-3 and TRBJ1-1; possible D gene TRBD1, 5 bases. This CDR3 comprises 16 residues. Germline lookup yields CDR1 LGHNA and CDR2 YSLEER. Trimming pared 1 base from V and 0 bases from J, leaving 12 bases between. The CDR3, as DNA: TGCGCCAGCAGCCAAGGAGGAGGGGTAATGAACACTGAAGCTTTCTTT. Its translation is CASSQGGGVMNTEAFF.

This sequence joins TRBV6-5 and TRBJ1-2, with 7 bases matching TRBD1. J was trimmed by 4 bases and V by 7 bases; bases with no gene match: 3. The CDR3 is 12 residues long. Germline CDR1 is MNHEY and CDR2 is SVGAGI. The CDR3 DNA follows: TGTGCCAGCAACCAGGGGGGCTATGGCTACACCTTC. Translation: CASNQGGYGYTF.

The rearrangement links TRBV15 to TRBJ2-7, with 7 bases aligning to TRBD1. The germline gives CDR1 LNHNV, CDR2 YYDKDF (reference sequence). The CDR3 runs 19 residues. J gave up 2 bases and V 0 bases, and 16 bases lay outside the gene matches. The CDR3 region has the DNA TGTGCCACCAGCAGAGACCTGGTCACGACAGGGATGAAAGCCTACGAGCAGTACTTC. It yields the protein CATSRDLVTTGMKAYEQYF.

CDR3 bases: TGTGCCAGCAAGGGGCAGACTAATTCACCCCTCCACTTT. It translates to CASKGQTNSPLHF. The chain couples TRBV7-2 to TRBJ1-6; D may be TRBD1 (5 bases). The CDR3 extends over 13 amino acids. Germline CDR1 and CDR2: SGHTA and FQGNSA. The V gene lost 7 bases and the J gene lost 6 bases, with 10 bases spanning the gap. The complete variable domain, with remaining parts taken from reference TRBV7-2 and TRBJ1-6, reads GAGVSQSPSNKVTEKGKDVELRCDPISGHTALYWYRQSLGQGLEFLIYFQGNSAPDKSGLPSDRFSAERTGGSVSTLTIQRTQQEDSAVYLCASKGQTNSPLHFGNGTRLTVT.

Comments on this clone: The sample holds other DNA sequences that translate to the same CDR3. CDR3 in amino acids: CASSYSRDSYEQYF. DNA of the CDR3: TGTGCCAGCAGTTACTCGAGGGACAGCTACGAGCAGTACTTC. The V gene is TRBV6-5, the J gene TRBJ2-7, with 7 positions matching TRBD1. The CDR3 loop spans 14 amino acids. J gave up 3 bases and V 0 bases, and 2 bases lay outside the gene matches. Germline CDR1 MNHEY, CDR2 SVGAGI.

The J gene is TRBJ1-2, the V gene TRBV2, with a possible D match to TRBD1 (6 bases). The V and J ends lost 1 base and 1 base respectively, with 10 bases between them. The CDR3 runs 15 residues. Germline CDR1 SNHLY, CDR2 FYNNEI. The CDR3 bases are TGTGCCAGCAGTGAAGGGACAGCGCTTAACTATGGCTACACCTTC. Encoded protein: CASSEGTALNYGYTF.

This clone has just a few counts. This sequence joins TRBV11-3 and TRBJ2-7; D is possibly TRBD2 (7 bases). The CDR3 is 15 amino acids. With 6 bases removed from V and 3 bases from J, the gap between germline ends came to 18 bases. Germline CDR1 and CDR2: SGHNT and YENEEA. The CDR3 sequence is CASSFEGGIRYEQYF. CDR3 bases: TGTGCCAGCAGTTTCGAGGGGGGGATCCGCTACGAGCAGTACTTC.

The CDR3: CASRARTSSREKLFF. CDR3 DNA sequence: TGTGCCAGCAGGGCACGGACATCTTCGCGGGAAAAACTGTTTTTT. The chain combines TRBV6-6 with TRBJ1-4; D may be TRBD1 (5 bases). The ends were cut back, 6 bases at V and 8 bases at J, with 19 bases in the middle. The CDR3 contains 15 residues. Germline assignment: CDR1 MNHNY and CDR2 SVGAGI (reference sequence).

The CDR3 DNA is TGTGCCAGCAGTCAAGCGGGGGGGCATATCCGAGAGACCCAGTACTTC. It codes for CASSQAGGHIRETQYF. V usage is TRBV11-2 and J usage is TRBJ2-5, with 10 bases that match TRBD2. V lost 6 bases and J lost 4; bases outside the gene matches: 11. CDR3 length: 16 residues. Germline V gene lookup returns CDR1 SGHAT and CDR2 FQNNGV.